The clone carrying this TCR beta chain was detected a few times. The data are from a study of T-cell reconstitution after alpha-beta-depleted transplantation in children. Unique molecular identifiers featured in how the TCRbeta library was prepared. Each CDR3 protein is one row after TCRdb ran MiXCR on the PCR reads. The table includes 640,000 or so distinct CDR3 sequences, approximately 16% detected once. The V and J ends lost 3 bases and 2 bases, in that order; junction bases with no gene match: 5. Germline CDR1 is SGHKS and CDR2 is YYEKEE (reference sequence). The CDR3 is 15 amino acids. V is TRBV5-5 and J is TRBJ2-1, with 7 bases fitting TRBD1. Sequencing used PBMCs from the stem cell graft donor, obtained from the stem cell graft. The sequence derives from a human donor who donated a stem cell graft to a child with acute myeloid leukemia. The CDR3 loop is CASSYGTAAYNEQFF. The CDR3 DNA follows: TGTGCCAGCAGCTACGGGACAGCAGCCTACAATGAGCAGTTCTTC.